Sequencing of this TCR beta chain was carried out in a study of blood T cell repertoires in COVID-19. Background on the study: T cells, B-cell-depleted T cells, or PBMCs provided the cDNA or gDNA that served as material.

In the source study's methods: Nucleated cell number was recorded as an estimate derived from reference gene primer amplification. The method was immunoSEQ multiplex PCR; TCRdb's version includes in-frame clones alone and lacks a portion of them. Clone size and V and J calls were adopted from that table, with D and trimming inferred from the DNA. Here the sample spans around 150,000 clones, around 80% being singletons. V lost 0 bases to trimming and J lost 4 bases; unmatched junction nucleotides: 4. The CDR3 loop spans 15 amino acids. The V gene's germline CDR1 is SGHTS and CDR2 YDEGEE. This sequence was found in a human donor in a cohort sampled during active COVID-19. Sequencing was done on a sample of peripheral blood. This chain links TRBV5-8 with TRBJ2-3, with 8 bases fitting TRBD2. The CDR3 bases are TGTGCCAGCAGCTTGGACGGGGGGGGAGCAGATACGCAGTATTTT. Amino acids: CASSLDGGGADTQYF.